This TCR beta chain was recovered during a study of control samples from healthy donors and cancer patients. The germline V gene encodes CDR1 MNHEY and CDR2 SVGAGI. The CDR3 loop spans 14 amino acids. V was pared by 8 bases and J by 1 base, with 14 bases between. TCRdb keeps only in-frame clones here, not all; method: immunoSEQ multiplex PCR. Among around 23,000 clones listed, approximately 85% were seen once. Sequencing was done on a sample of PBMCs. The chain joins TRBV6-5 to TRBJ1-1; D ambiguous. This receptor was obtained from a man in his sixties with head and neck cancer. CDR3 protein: CASGPARTNTEAFF. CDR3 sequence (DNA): TGTGCCAGCGGGCCGGCCCGGACGAACACTGAAGCTTTCTTT.